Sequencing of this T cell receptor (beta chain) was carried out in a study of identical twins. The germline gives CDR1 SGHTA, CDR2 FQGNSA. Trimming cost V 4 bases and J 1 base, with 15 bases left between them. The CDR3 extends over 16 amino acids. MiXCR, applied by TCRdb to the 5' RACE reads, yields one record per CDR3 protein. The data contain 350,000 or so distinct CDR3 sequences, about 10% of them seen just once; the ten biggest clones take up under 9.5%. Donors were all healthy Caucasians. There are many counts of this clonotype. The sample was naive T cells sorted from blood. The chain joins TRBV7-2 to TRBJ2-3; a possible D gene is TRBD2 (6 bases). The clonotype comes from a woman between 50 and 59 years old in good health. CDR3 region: CASSSQRVLRTDTQYF. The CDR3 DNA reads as TGTGCCAGCAGCTCTCAGCGGGTACTACGCACAGATACGCAGTATTTT.